This record concerns one TCR beta chain sequence. No antigen is known for it. Qualities for individual bases were not recorded, and no much larger clone is one base off. This sample was taken from a study of hypomethylating agent response in myelodysplastic syndrome (dated by TCRdb to the early 2020s). General notes on the study: The hypomethylating agent given was azacitidine in about 70% of the 11 patients and decitabine in 3 of 11 patients. The cohort was composed of fewer than 10 male and 2 female myelodysplastic syndrome patients. Patients had a mean age of about 78 +/- 6.2 years, and a diploid cytogenetic profile was the most common. TET2 mutation was identified most frequently, being present in 5 of 11 patients. Four or five patients did not respond, whereas roughly 6 responded with either complete response or hematologic improvement. Response was defined as complete response or hematologic improvement, and patients meeting neither criterion were classed as non-responders.

The library came from the immunoSEQ multiplex PCR assay. Survey resolution was applied, with two replicates of approximately 200 ng each being run for a total of roughly 400 ng of DNA per sample. Rearranged TCRB sequences in genomic DNA were detected with the hsTCRB kit using multiplex PCR primers targeting V and J genes. To amplify the CDR3 region, the first PCR ran for around 33 cycles with the QIAGEN Multiplex PCR Kit. A second PCR of 7 to 8 cycles attached sample barcodes and Illumina adapters to each replicate. Quantification of the pooled libraries was done with a QuantStudio 6 and the KAPA library quantification kit. About 15 pM of pooled libraries was sequenced on an Illumina MiSeq using 156-cycle single-end reads and a 15-cycle index read. Processing in the source paper ran as follows. Of around 170,000 unique clonotypes, roughly 1.5% were flagged by VDJdb annotation as previously reported viral-epitope-specific clonotypes. The immunoSEQ Data Assistant and immunoSEQ Analyzer turned the raw reads into TCRB repertoires that were normalized and annotated. BioAnalyzer and version 0.6.5 of the immunarch R package were the tools used for clonotype analysis. Richness was estimated after downsampling every repertoire to the clone count of the smallest repertoire. Clonotypes were sorted into expanded, contracted or novel categories with Fisher's exact tests, where novel meant the clonotype had zero frequency before treatment. Significantly changed CDR3 beta sequences were clustered with GLIPH2 at simulation_depth=1000 and kmer_min_depth=3, and CDR3s shorter than five residues were left out. Entries here come from immuneACCESS through TCRdb and include only in-frame sequences with V and J called. Some clones fail to appear in such tables; in the studies checked, an unresolved V gene covers under half of the shortfall, and the cause of the remainder is unknown. That table supplies the V and J calls and clone size; D and trimming were determined from the DNA. This sample holds over 3,500 clones; over 75% were observed only once. The ten biggest clones cover around a sixth of the sample.

T-cell subsets were not sorted, so the analysis was performed on bulk bone marrow. Immunosequencing of the TCR beta CDR3 regions was performed on bone marrow from around eleven myelodysplastic syndrome patients before and after hypomethylating agent therapy. For longitudinal repertoire tracking, a baseline bone marrow plus two to three bone marrows at different post-treatment timepoints were contributed by each patient. Genomic DNA was isolated from whole bone marrow, and DNA quality was assessed with TapeStation, NanoDrop OneC and PicoGreen assays. On the study overall, not on this receptor specifically: After hypomethylating agent treatment, no significant change in richness, rarefaction diversity or clonality was seen, either across all patients or within response groups. Only 11 patients were analyzed, so the study cohort was small. The healthy control donors were not matched in age to the MDS patients, and this mismatch could have affected the comparison between MDS and healthy donors. Novel clonotypes emerged more often in responders, while non-responders showed more contracted clonotypes after treatment. Whether the shared GLIPH2 clusters possibly recognize novel MDS antigens was not confirmed and still needs to be tested experimentally.

Its CDR3 holds 14 amino acids, cysteine through phenylalanine. The CDR3 DNA has 42 bases and is translated from base 1. Between the V and J ends, shortened by 4 bases and 6 bases respectively, the junction contains 10 bases. The germline V gene gives CDR1 as SGHDN and CDR2 as FVKESK. The chain is encoded by TRBV14 joined to TRBJ1-6; TRBD1 is perhaps the D gene, given 5 matching bases. Specimen: bone marrow, collected before or after starting hypomethylating agent treatment for myelodysplastic syndrome (not recorded which). This clonotype was sampled from a human donor with myelodysplastic syndrome. The DNA is as follows: TGTGCCAGCAGCCCTAGGGGAAGTAATTCACCCCTCCACTTT. This encodes CASSPRGSNSPLHF.